This T cell receptor beta chain comes out of a study of CD39 and CD103 CD8 tumor-infiltrating T cells (dated by TCRdb to the late 2010s). In terms of the full investigation: Repertoire comparisons were shown for an HPV-positive HNSCC, an HPV-negative HNSCC, an ovarian cancer and a melanoma patient. Repertoires of CD8 TIL subsets defined by CD103 and CD39 were compared with peripheral memory CD8 T cells by TCRbeta CDR3 deep sequencing. Study-level results and caveats: DP TIL clonotypes were rarely detected in blood or uninvolved lymph node, whereas DN TIL clonotypes were found to largely overlap with peripheral memory CD8 repertoires. DP CD8 TILs appeared to be more oligoclonal than DN and SP CD8 TILs and blood memory CD8 T cells, with about 56-86% covered by the top 30 clonotypes.

Looking up the germline V gene yields CDR1 SQVTM and CDR2 ANQGSEA. Inclusive of the bounding cysteine and phenylalanine, the CDR3 is 15 residues long. Only the CDR3 portion is preserved as DNA: 45 bases, with reading frame beginning at the first base. At the junction V is shortened by 4 bases and J by 4 bases; bases outside the gene matches: 11. No therapy was being received by patients at the time of sample collection, although prior treatments had ranged from chemotherapy, radiotherapy, surgery and immunotherapy to none. After thawing, cells were enriched for T lymphocytes using a negative-selection kit, and EpCAM beads were added for tumor-infiltrating lymphocytes. Memory CD8 T cells were sorted as CD8+CD4-CD45RA- cells irrespective of CCR7 expression. Before analysis, peripheral blood mononuclear cells were separated on a Ficoll-Paque PLUS gradient and then cryopreserved. On a FACSAria II, each population was sorted to 99% purity, and the resulting cell pellets were frozen for TCR sequencing with no culture step.

Genomic DNA was extracted with the DNeasy Blood and Tissue Kit from 10,000 to 100,000 sorted cells per subset. The TCRbeta V-J or V-D-J regions were sequenced and mapped through the immunoSEQ service, and coverage above 10x per sample was achieved. The study's processing was this. Only productive rearrangements exported from the immunoSEQ Analyzer platform were analyzed, with clonality assessed on the 500 most abundant clones. Repertoire overlap between populations was quantified with the Morisita-Horn similarity index and the Jaccard index. Morisita-Horn similarity between CD8 T-cell subset TCR repertoires was measured in six or seven cancer patients. TCRdb's version of the immuneACCESS table is confined to in-frame rearrangements and falls short of the full clone set. An unresolved V gene accounts for under half of the shortfall where checked; the remainder is of unknown origin. V and J calls and clone size are those listed in that table; D and trimming were worked out from the DNA. In this sample the table shows roughly 15,000 clones, 80% to 95% of which occur a single time. About 4.4% of the sample rests with the top ten.

Concerning this clone: The antigen this receptor binds is unknown. No clone much larger than this one lies a single base away; base qualities are absent.

The sequence links TRBV29-1 to TRBJ2-5; 8 bases in the junction line up with TRBD1. This sequence originates from a human donor with head and neck squamous cell carcinoma. The sequencing sample was made of CD8+ T cells sorted from blood. What this sample's cell subset or site label stands for: total memory CD8 T cells (CD45RA-CCR7+/-) from blood or uninvolved lymph node. CDR3 sequence: CSVVPRQGAGETQYF. At the DNA level, the sequence is TGCAGCGTTGTACCCCGCCAGGGGGCCGGAGAGACCCAGTACTTC.